This is a list of T cell receptor beta chains from one sample in a study of Tregs in tolerant kidney transplant recipients. Repertoires were generated with immunoSEQ multiplex PCR, while TCRdb's copy carries only in-frame clones and drops some. The sample includes 200,000 to 300,000 clones, roughly four fifths of them seen just once. The material sequenced was CD4+ T cells from blood. The receptors stem from a human donor in good health. The CDR3 runs from the conserved cysteine through the conserved F or W. Each record gives: clone size, J gene, CDR3 length, V gene, D gene, CDR3 DNA, CDR3 protein. D genes are given only for firm matches. Part of the rows lack a size; the others show once, few, many or a class for expanded clones.

NA TRBJ2-7 14 TRBV7-8 NA TGTGCCAGCAGCCAACGAGTGGGGCCAGACGAGCAGTACTTC CASSQRVGPDEQYF
NA TRBJ2-2 14 TRBV7-9 NA TGTGCCAGCAGCTTAAACTCGAACACCGGGGAGCTGTTTTTT CASSLNSNTGELFF
NA TRBJ1-5 15 TRBV18 NA TGTGCCAGCTCACCCGAAGCCCGGGGCAATCAGCCCCAGCATTTT CASSPEARGNQPQHF
NA TRBJ2-5 14 TRBV5-1 NA TGCGCCAGCAGCTTGCGGGTGGCGGGGGAGACCCAGTACTTC CASSLRVAGETQYF
NA TRBJ1-6 16 TRBV6-5 TRBD1 TGTGCCAGCAGTTCACGACAGGGGATCAGCAATTCACCCCTCCACTTT CASSSRQGISNSPLHF
NA TRBJ2-5 12 TRBV19 NA TGTGCCAGTAGTTTGATCCAAGAGACCCAGTACTTC CASSLIQETQYF
NA TRBJ1-2 14 TRBV2 NA TGTGCCAGCAGCCCGACAACCCCTAACTATGGCTACACCTTC CASSPTTPNYGYTF
few TRBJ1-2 15 TRBV7-2 NA TGTGCCAGCAGCTTGTCGTGGGAAATCTCCTATGGCTACACCTTC CASSLSWEISYGYTF
NA TRBJ2-3 16 TRBV27 NA TGTGCCAGCAGTTCAAAAACCCGGGATTCCCCGGATACGCAGTATTTT CASSSKTRDSPDTQYF
NA TRBJ2-6 16 TRBV13 NA TGTGCCAGCAGCTTATGGGGGTCTTCTGGGGCCAACGTCCTGACTTTC CASSLWGSSGANVLTF
NA TRBJ2-1 18 TRBV19 TRBD2 TGTGCCAGTAGTAGGCGGGAGTATGTGCGGGAGGCCTACAATGAGCAGTTCTTC CASSRREYVREAYNEQFF
NA TRBJ2-3 16 TRBV6-1 NA TGTGCCAGCAGTGAATGGGGAAGGGTTCGCACAGATACGCAGTATTTT CASSEWGRVRTDTQYF
NA TRBJ2-2 16 TRBV9 NA TGTGCCAGCAGCTTCGCAGCGGACGCGAACACCGGGGAGCTGTTTTTT CASSFAADANTGELFF
NA TRBJ1-1 13 TRBV10-3 NA TGTGCCATCGCGGACCGTGGTGGGACTGAAGCTTTCTTT CAIADRGGTEAFF
few TRBJ2-5 14 TRBV7-2 NA TGTGCCAGCAGCTCCAGAGGGAGAAGGGAGACCCAGTACTTC CASSSRGRRETQYF
NA TRBJ1-2 14 TRBV2 TRBD1 TGTGCCAGCAGTGACAGGGGGCTATCAAATGGCTACACCTTC CASSDRGLSNGYTF
NA TRBJ2-3 15 TRBV18 TRBD2 TGTGCCAGCTCACCAACTAGCGACAGCACAGATACGCAGTATTTT CASSPTSDSTDTQYF
NA TRBJ1-4 18 TRBV18 TRBD1 TGTGCCAGCTCACCAGGGACAGGGAGAGGTGCAACTAATGAAAAACTGTTTTTT CASSPGTGRGATNEKLFF
NA TRBJ2-3 14 TRBV18 NA TGTGCCAGCGCCCAAGGGGCTAGCACAGATACGCAGTATTTT CASAQGASTDTQYF
few TRBJ1-3 14 TRBV13 NA TGTGCCAGCAGCTTGGGGGGCGGCGGAAACACCATATATTTT CASSLGGGGNTIYF
NA TRBJ1-2 16 TRBV18 NA TGTGCCAGCTCACCATCCGCGGACATAGCTAACTATGGCTACACCTTC CASSPSADIANYGYTF
NA TRBJ1-4 16 TRBV25-1 NA TGTGCCAGCAGCCCAAAAAGGTGGGGGGTAGCTGAAAAACTGTTTTTT CASSPKRWGVAEKLFF
NA TRBJ2-7 14 TRBV6-1 TRBD1 TGTGCCAGCAGTGAATTCCCTGGACAGGACCCCCAGTACTTC CASSEFPGQDPQYF
NA TRBJ2-7 13 TRBV5-4 NA TGTGCCAGCAGCGTTGGTAGCTCCTACGAGCAGTACTTC CASSVGSSYEQYF
NA TRBJ1-4 13 TRBV5-4 NA TGTGCCAGCAGCTTGGCCTTGGAGGGAAAACTGTTTTTT CASSLALEGKLFF
NA TRBJ1-3 13 TRBV6-1 NA TGTGCCAGCAGTGAGGGGGCGGGAAACACCATATATTTT CASSEGAGNTIYF
NA TRBJ2-7 15 TRBV19 TRBD2 TGTGCCAGTAGTATAGTCCCTAGCGGGAGCTACGAGCAGTACTTC CASSIVPSGSYEQYF
NA TRBJ2-1 14 TRBV5-1 NA TGCGCCAGCAGCTCTCAGGGGAGAGACAATGAGCAGTTCTTC CASSSQGRDNEQFF
NA TRBJ1-6 18 TRBV2 NA TGTGCCAGCAGTGAAGCCAGCGGTGGGCCTTGGAATAATTCACCCCTCCACTTT CASSEASGGPWNNSPLHF
NA TRBJ1-5 16 TRBV27 TRBD1 TGTGCCAGCAGTCCCTCGGCGACAGGGGGCAATCAGCCCCAGCATTTT CASSPSATGGNQPQHF
NA TRBJ2-1 14 TRBV6-5 TRBD2 TGTGCCAGCAGCTCGCGGGGGGGCCAGCGTGAGCAGTTCTTC CASSSRGGQREQFF
NA TRBJ2-5 15 TRBV19 NA TGTGCCAGTAGTCCCTGGGACGCCTCCCAAGAGACCCAGTACTTC CASSPWDASQETQYF
NA TRBJ2-3 13 TRBV2 NA TGTGCCAGCAACCCTGACTTGGGAGATACGCAGTATTTT CASNPDLGDTQYF
NA TRBJ2-5 16 TRBV29-1 TRBD2 TGCAGCGCCCGAGGCCTAGCGGGGGGACCTCAAGAGACCCAGTACTTC CSARGLAGGPQETQYF
once TRBJ2-1 16 TRBV9 NA TGTGCCAGCAGCGTAGAGAAGGAATACTCCTACAATGAGCAGTTCTTC CASSVEKEYSYNEQFF
NA TRBJ2-3 15 TRBV11-2 NA TGTGCCAGCAGGCCGAGGTTTTCTAGCACAGATACGCAGTATTTT CASRPRFSSTDTQYF
NA TRBJ2-1 15 TRBV19 TRBD2 TGTGCCAGTACACCCGGGACTAGCGGACCATATGAGCAGTTCTTC CASTPGTSGPYEQFF
NA TRBJ1-1 13 TRBV9 NA TGTGCCAGCAGCGTTACAGGGCGGACTGAAGCTTTCTTT CASSVTGRTEAFF
NA TRBJ1-2 14 TRBV7-2 NA TGTGCCAGCAGCCGCATGCGCTTTAACTATGGCTACACCTTC CASSRMRFNYGYTF
NA TRBJ1-1 11 TRBV2 NA TGTGCCAGCAGACTCGACACCAAAGCTTTCTTT CASRLDTKAFF
NA TRBJ1-1 15 TRBV27 NA TGTGCCAGCATCGTAAAAGGGGGGATTAACACTGAAGCTTTCTTT CASIVKGGINTEAFF
NA TRBJ1-4 14 TRBV29-1 NA TGCAGCGTAAAATTGGGGAGGACTAATGAAAAACTGTTTTTT CSVKLGRTNEKLFF
NA TRBJ1-5 18 TRBV10-2 TRBD1 TGCGCCAGCAGGAAGGGACAGGGGGCCGCGGGAGGCAATCAGCCCCAGCATTTT CASRKGQGAAGGNQPQHF
NA TRBJ2-5 13 TRBV11-2 TRBD1 TGTGCCAGCAGCTTGAACAGGGGAGAGACCCAGTACTTC CASSLNRGETQYF
NA TRBJ2-1 14 TRBV25-1 TRBD2 TGTGCCAGCAGCGGAGCGGGAACACACAATGAGCAGTTCTTC CASSGAGTHNEQFF
NA TRBJ2-5 17 TRBV4-2 TRBD2 TGTGCCAGCAGCCAATGGGGTCCGGGAGGGCCGGAAGGGACCCAGTACTTC CASSQWGPGGPEGTQYF